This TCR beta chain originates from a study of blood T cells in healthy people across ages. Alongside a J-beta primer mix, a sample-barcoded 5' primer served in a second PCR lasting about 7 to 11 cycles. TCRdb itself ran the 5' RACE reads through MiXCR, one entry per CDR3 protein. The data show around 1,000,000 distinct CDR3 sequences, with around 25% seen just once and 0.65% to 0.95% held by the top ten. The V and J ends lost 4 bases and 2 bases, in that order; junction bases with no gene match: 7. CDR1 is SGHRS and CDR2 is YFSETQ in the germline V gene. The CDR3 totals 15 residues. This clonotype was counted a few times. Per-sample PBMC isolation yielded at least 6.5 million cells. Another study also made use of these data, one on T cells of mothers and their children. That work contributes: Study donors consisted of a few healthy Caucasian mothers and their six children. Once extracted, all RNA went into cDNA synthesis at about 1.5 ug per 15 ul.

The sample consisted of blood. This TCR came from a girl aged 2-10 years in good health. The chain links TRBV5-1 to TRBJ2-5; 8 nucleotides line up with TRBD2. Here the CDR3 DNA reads TGCGCCAGCAGCGAATCGACTAGCGAACAAGAGACCCAGTACTTC. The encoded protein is CASSESTSEQETQYF.